A single sample is the source of the 6 T cell receptor beta chains below, sequenced in a study of T cells in Graves' hyperthyroidism and ophthalmopathy. Amplification of TCR beta CDR3 regions was performed using RNA transcripts as template. The HTBI set primed first-round TCR CDR3 RT-PCR. TCRdb redid the calling of the multiplex PCR reads with MiXCR, one entry per CDR3 protein. The sample holds around 200,000 distinct CDR3 sequences, about 17% seen once. Sequences were obtained from blood. These receptors were obtained from a woman aged 45 to 65 with Graves' hyperthyroidism.

In its sample, this clonotype was seen many times. The CDR3 reads CASSSIGGSYEQYF. CDR3 in DNA: TGTGCCAGCAGCTCAATAGGGGGGTCCTACGAGCAGTACTTC. The V gene is TRBV7-3, the J gene TRBJ2-7; D is perhaps TRBD1 or TRBD2 (6 bases each). CDR3 length equals 14 residues. V lost 4 bases and J 1 base, leaving 11 bases between the germline ends. The germline CDR1 and CDR2 sequences are SGHTA and FQGTGA.

This clonotype appeared a single time. This rearrangement joins TRBV27 to TRBJ1-2; TRBD1 agrees at 7 bases. This CDR3 has 14 residues. V was clipped by 0 bases and J by 5 bases; unmatched bases: 3. Germline V gives CDR1 MNHEY, CDR2 SMNVEV (reference sequence). The CDR3 nucleotides read TGTGCCAGCAGTTTATCGACAGGGTTATATGGCTACACCTTC. This sequence encodes CASSLSTGLYGYTF.

The chain joins TRBV4-3 to TRBJ2-1, with 11 positions matching TRBD2. Germline-derived CDR1 and CDR2 are LGHNA and YSLEER. V lost 0 bases to trimming and J lost 2 bases; unmatched junction nucleotides: 3. This CDR3 comprises 17 residues. The CDR3 nucleotides read TGCGCCAGCAGCCAAGAGACTAGCGGGGACCCCTACAATGAGCAGTTCTTC. Amino acid sequence: CASSQETSGDPYNEQFF.

A remark on this clonotype: A read error may be the cause here, since a much bigger clone is one base away. The CDR3 DNA sequence: TGCGCCAGCAGCCCACAGGGCTATAGCAATCAGCCCCGGCATTTT. Translation: CASSPQGYSNQPRHF. The J gene is TRBJ1-5, the V gene TRBV5-1, with D tentatively TRBD1 (6 bases). Per germline, CDR1 SGHRS and CDR2 YFSETQ. This CDR3 is 15 amino acids long.

The rearrangement joins TRBV12-3 or TRBV12-4 to TRBJ2-1; 8 nucleotides align to TRBD1. CDR3 length: 14 amino acids. The ends lost 5 bases at V and 7 bases at J; junction bases unmatched: 7. CDR3 region: CASSGQGVVNEQFF. The CDR3 bases are TGTGCCAGCAGTGGACAGGGTGTGGTGAATGAGCAGTTCTTC.

This clonotype has at least ten counts. The rearrangement links TRBV19 to TRBJ1-1; unclear D gene. The CDR3 consists of 14 residues. Between the trimmed V and J ends, which lost 5 bases and 0 bases, there was a span of 10 bases. In germline, CDR1 is LNHDA, CDR2 SQIVND (reference sequence). The CDR3 loop reads CASSSSLMNTEAFF. DNA for the CDR3: TGTGCCAGTAGTTCCTCCCTTATGAACACTGAAGCTTTCTTT.